This T cell receptor beta chain was profiled in a study of T cell responses to AZD1222 COVID-19 vaccine. The study, taken as a whole, reports: Clonal diversity was possibly underestimated, and white British individuals and females predominated among donors. Every sample of the repertoires postdated the peak T cell response. Baseline testing showed seropositivity in only six AZD1222 recipients.

The CDR3 spans 13 residues. CDR1 is MNHNS and CDR2 is SASEGT in the germline V gene. The ends were cut back, 3 bases at V and 4 bases at J, with 9 bases in the middle. Regarding this clone: Its target is not known.

Only in-frame clones appear in the TCRdb table, and some are missing; sequencing was by immunoSEQ multiplex PCR. The sample has roughly 260,000 clones, approximately 93% seen once. This TCR derives from an adult in good health. The chain joins TRBV6-1 to TRBJ1-2, with D maybe TRBD1 (5 bases). This material consisted of peripheral blood, taken on day 0 of AZD1222 vaccination. The CDR3 protein is CASSDRDGYGYTF. CDR3 sequence (DNA): TGTGCCAGCAGTGACAGGGATGGCTATGGCTACACCTTC.